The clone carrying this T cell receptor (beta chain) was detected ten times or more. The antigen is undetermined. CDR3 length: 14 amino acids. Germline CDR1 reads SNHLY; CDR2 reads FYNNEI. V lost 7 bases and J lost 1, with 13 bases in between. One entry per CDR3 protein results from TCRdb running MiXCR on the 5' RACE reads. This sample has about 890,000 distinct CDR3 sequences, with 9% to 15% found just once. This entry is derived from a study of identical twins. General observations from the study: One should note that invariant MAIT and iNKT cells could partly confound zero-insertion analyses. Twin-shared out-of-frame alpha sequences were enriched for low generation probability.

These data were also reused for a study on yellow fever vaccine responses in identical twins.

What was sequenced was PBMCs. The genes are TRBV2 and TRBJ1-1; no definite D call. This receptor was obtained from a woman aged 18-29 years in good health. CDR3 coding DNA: TGTGCCAGCACCCAGGCACAGCCGAACACTGAAGCTTTCTTT. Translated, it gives CASTQAQPNTEAFF.